The rows below give T cell receptor beta chains drawn from one sample of a study of cytomegalovirus exposure and HLA in healthy donors. TCRdb's table, derived via immunoSEQ multiplex PCR, lists solely in-frame clones and lacks some. The table records about 150,000 clones, approximately 80% of them present only once. What was sequenced was PBMCs. The receptors stem from a woman in her late teens or twenties in good health and CMV-seronegative. Both conserved end residues are part of each CDR3. The D gene is left open where the match is weak. The listing skips clone size in some rows; elsewhere it reads once, few, many or a size class.

clone size	V gene	CDR3 length	J gene	D gene	CDR3 protein	CDR3 DNA
once	TRBV7-9	12	TRBJ1-1	NA	CASSRGNTEAFF	TGTGCCAGCAGTCGAGGGAACACTGAAGCTTTCTTT
NA	TRBV19	14	TRBJ1-2	NA	CASSIVSSIYGYTF	TGTGCCAGTAGTATAGTGAGTTCCATCTATGGCTACACCTTC
NA	TRBV29-1	18	TRBJ2-1	TRBD2	CSVEDPGSGGAVYNEQFF	TGCAGCGTTGAAGATCCGGGTAGCGGGGGGGCGGTCTACAATGAGCAGTTCTTC
NA	TRBV5-5	16	TRBJ1-1	TRBD1	CASSLAPMTGRTEAFF	TGTGCCAGCAGCTTGGCTCCCATGACAGGGCGGACTGAAGCTTTCTTT
NA	TRBV5-1	14	TRBJ1-2	NA	CASSLDQGSYGYTF	TGCGCCAGCAGCTTGGATCAGGGTAGCTATGGCTACACCTTC
NA	TRBV4-1	17	TRBJ2-5	TRBD2	CASSPRRAAGRQETQYF	TGCGCCAGCAGCCCAAGACGAGCAGCGGGGCGACAAGAGACCCAGTACTTC
once	TRBV10-3	13	TRBJ1-1	NA	CAIRGGANTEAFF	TGTGCCATCAGGGGGGGGGCAAACACTGAAGCTTTCTTT
NA	TRBV6-6	14	TRBJ2-1	TRBD2	CASESGGGHDEQFF	TGTGCCAGCGAAAGCGGGGGGGGTCATGATGAGCAGTTCTTC
few	TRBV11-2	15	TRBJ2-1	TRBD1	CASSFRDRGHNEQFF	TGTGCCAGCAGCTTCCGGGACAGGGGGCACAATGAGCAGTTCTTC
NA	TRBV30	15	TRBJ1-2	TRBD1	CAWSPGTGFNYGYTF	TGTGCCTGGAGTCCCGGGACAGGGTTTAACTATGGCTACACCTTC
NA	TRBV6-6	13	TRBJ1-2	TRBD1	CASSEGQGHGYTF	TGTGCCAGCAGTGAGGGACAGGGACATGGCTACACCTTC
NA	TRBV5-6	16	TRBJ2-7	TRBD2	CASSLGSGLAGTYLTF	TGTGCCAGCAGCTTGGGTTCGGGCCTAGCGGGGACCTATCTAACTTTC
NA	TRBV9	16	TRBJ1-2	NA	CTSGAESTGYYYGYTF	TGTACCAGCGGCGCCGAGTCGACAGGCTACTACTATGGCTACACCTTC
NA	TRBV4-1	14	TRBJ1-1	NA	CASSQVRSSLEAFF	TGCGCCAGCAGCCAAGTAAGGAGCAGCCTTGAAGCTTTCTTT
once	TRBV9	12	TRBJ1-3	NA	CASSLSGNTIYF	TGTGCCAGCAGTCTCTCTGGAAACACCATATATTTT
NA	TRBV5-5	16	TRBJ1-2	NA	CASSFLQGRVSYGYTF	TGTGCCAGCAGCTTTCTTCAGGGCAGGGTTAGCTATGGCTACACCTTC
NA	TRBV11-3	12	TRBJ1-1	NA	CASSFPGTEAFF	TGTGCCAGCAGCTTCCCCGGGACTGAAGCTTTCTTT
once	TRBV29-1	13	TRBJ1-3	NA	CSVERRTGNTIYF	TGCAGCGTTGAACGCAGGACTGGAAACACCATATATTTT
NA	TRBV7-9	17	TRBJ2-1	NA	CASSSSGTSASYNEQFF	TGTGCCAGCAGCAGCTCCGGGACATCAGCCTCCTACAATGAGCAGTTCTTC
NA	TRBV6-5	14	TRBJ1-6	TRBD1	CASAWGTGNSPLHF	TGTGCCAGCGCCTGGGGGACAGGAAATTCACCCCTCCACTTT
NA	TRBV6-1	14	TRBJ1-4	NA	CASIQDRRGGELFF	TGTGCCAGCATCCAAGACCGACGAGGCGGGGAACTGTTTTTT
NA	TRBV28	14	TRBJ2-7	TRBD2	CASSLGLVGYEQYF	TGTGCCAGCAGTTTAGGACTAGTCGGGTACGAGCAGTACTTC
NA	TRBV7-7	13	TRBJ2-5	NA	CASSHGQEETQYF	TGTGCCAGCAGCCACGGACAAGAAGAGACCCAGTACTTC
few	TRBV10-3	14	TRBJ2-4	TRBD1	CAISESGQANIQYF	TGTGCCATCAGTGAGTCGGGACAGGCAAACATTCAGTACTTC
NA	TRBV27	20	TRBJ1-1	TRBD1	CASTRTGRYLGLATDTEAFF	TGTGCCAGCACCCGGACAGGGCGATACTTGGGTCTTGCTACGGACACTGAAGCTTTCTTT
NA	TRBV28	14	TRBJ2-1	TRBD1	CASSWDRSTNEQFF	TGTGCCAGCAGTTGGGACAGATCGACCAATGAGCAGTTCTTC
NA	TRBV7-9	14	TRBJ1-2	NA	CASTIEHFGSGYTF	TGTGCCAGCACCATTGAACATTTTGGCTCTGGCTACACCTTC
NA	TRBV11-1	13	TRBJ1-2	NA	CASSPDTTYGYTF	TGTGCCAGCAGCCCGGACACCACCTATGGCTACACCTTC
NA	TRBV19	13	TRBJ2-7	NA	CASSILGLGEQYF	TGTGCCAGTAGTATTCTGGGGCTGGGCGAGCAGTACTTC
NA	TRBV30	13	TRBJ2-2	TRBD1	CASSDRANGELFF	TGTGCCTCCTCGGACAGGGCGAACGGGGAGCTGTTTTTT
NA	TRBV5-1	13	TRBJ1-2	TRBD1	CASSLDRGYGYTF	TGCGCCAGCAGCTTGGACAGGGGTTATGGCTACACCTTC
NA	TRBV29-1	13	TRBJ1-1	TRBD1	CSESQGPGTEAFF	TGCAGCGAGTCACAGGGGCCGGGCACTGAAGCTTTCTTT
NA	TRBV7-9	11	TRBJ2-7	NA	CASSLSYEQYF	TGTGCCAGCAGCCTTTCCTACGAGCAGTACTTC
NA	TRBV5-1	14	TRBJ2-5	NA	CASSLDEEALAQYF	TGCGCCAGCAGCTTGGATGAGGAGGCTTTGGCCCAGTACTTC
NA	TRBV30	13	TRBJ1-5	NA	CASGLSGPQPQHF	TGTGCCTCGGGACTGTCTGGTCCTCAGCCCCAGCATTTT
NA	TRBV5-1	15	TRBJ2-3	NA	CASSHRDSGPVGQYF	TGCGCCAGCAGCCACCGGGACTCGGGCCCCGTTGGGCAGTATTTT
NA	TRBV7-3	14	TRBJ1-1	TRBD1	CASSLDRENTEAFF	TGTGCCAGCAGCTTAGACAGGGAAAACACTGAAGCTTTCTTT
NA	TRBV18	16	TRBJ1-5	TRBD1	CASSPGQYNSNQPQHF	TGTGCCAGCTCACCGGGACAGTACAATAGCAATCAGCCCCAGCATTTT
NA	TRBV5-1	16	TRBJ1-1	TRBD1	CASSTGQGNRNTEAFF	TGCGCCAGCAGCACGGGACAGGGGAATCGGAACACTGAAGCTTTCTTT
NA	TRBV10-3	16	TRBJ1-1	NA	CAISELSGTSDTEAFF	TGTGCCATCAGTGAGCTTTCGGGTACGTCTGACACTGAAGCTTTCTTT